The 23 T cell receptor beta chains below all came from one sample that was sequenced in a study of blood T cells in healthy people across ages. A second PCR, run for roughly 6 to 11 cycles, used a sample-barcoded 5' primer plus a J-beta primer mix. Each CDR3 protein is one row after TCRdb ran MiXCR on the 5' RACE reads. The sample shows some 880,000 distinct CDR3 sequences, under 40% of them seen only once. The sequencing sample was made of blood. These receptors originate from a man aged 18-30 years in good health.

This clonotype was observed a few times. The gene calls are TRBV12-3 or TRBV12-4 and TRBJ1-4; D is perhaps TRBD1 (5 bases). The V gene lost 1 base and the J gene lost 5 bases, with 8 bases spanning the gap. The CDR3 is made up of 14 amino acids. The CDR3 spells CASSLGGPNEKLFF. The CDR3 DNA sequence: TGTGCCAGCAGTTTAGGGGGCCCCAATGAAAAACTGTTTTTT.

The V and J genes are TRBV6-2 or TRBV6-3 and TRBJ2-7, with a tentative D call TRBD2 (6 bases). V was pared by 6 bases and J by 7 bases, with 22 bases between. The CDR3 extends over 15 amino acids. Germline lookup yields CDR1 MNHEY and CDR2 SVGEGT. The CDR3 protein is CASRTGGATYNEQYF. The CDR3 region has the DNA TGTGCCAGCAGGACTGGAGGGGCCACATACAATGAGCAGTACTTC.

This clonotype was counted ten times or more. CDR3 bases: TGTGCCAGCAGCTTGGGGGCTGCCTACAATGAGCAGTTCTTC. Protein sequence: CASSLGAAYNEQFF. The rearrangement links TRBV7-2 to TRBJ2-1; possible D gene TRBD1, 6 bases. This CDR3 has 14 residues. V was pared by 3 bases and J by 2 bases, with 8 bases between. From germline, CDR1 is SGHTA and CDR2 FQGNSA. The full variable domain, in which reference TRBV7-2 and TRBJ2-1 provide the parts outside the CDR3, is GAGVSQSPSNKVTEKGKDVELRCDPISGHTALYWYRQSLGQGLEFLIYFQGNSAPDKSGLPSDRFSAERTGGSVSTLTIQRTQQEDSAVYLCASSLGAAYNEQFFGPGTRLTVL.

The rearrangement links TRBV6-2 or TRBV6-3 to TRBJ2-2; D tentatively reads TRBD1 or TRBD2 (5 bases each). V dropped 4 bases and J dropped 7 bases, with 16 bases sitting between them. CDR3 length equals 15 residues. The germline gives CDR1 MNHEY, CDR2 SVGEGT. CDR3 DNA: TGTGCCAGCAGTTTAACGGGACCCCGGAGCGGGGAGCTGTTTTTT. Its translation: CASSLTGPRSGELFF.

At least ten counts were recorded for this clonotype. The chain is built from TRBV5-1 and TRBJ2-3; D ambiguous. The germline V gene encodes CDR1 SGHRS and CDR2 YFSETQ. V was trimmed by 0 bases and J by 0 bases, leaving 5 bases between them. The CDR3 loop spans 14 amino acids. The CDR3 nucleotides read TGCGCCAGCAGCTTGGTGCTTAGCACAGATACGCAGTATTTT. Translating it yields CASSLVLSTDTQYF.

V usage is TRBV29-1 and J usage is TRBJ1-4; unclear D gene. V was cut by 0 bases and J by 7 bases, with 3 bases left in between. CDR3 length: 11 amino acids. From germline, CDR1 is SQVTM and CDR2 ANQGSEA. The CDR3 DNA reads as TGCAGCGTTGAAGATGGTGAAAAACTGTTTTTT. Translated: CSVEDGEKLFF.

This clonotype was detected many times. The CDR3 DNA is TGTGCCAGCAGCCCTCGGAGGGAGACCCAGTACTTC. This encodes CASSPRRETQYF. This chain joins TRBV6-2 or TRBV6-3 and TRBJ2-5, with a tentative D call TRBD2 (5 bases). The CDR3 is 12 residues long. V gave up 6 bases and J gave up 5 bases, with 10 bases separating them. Germline V lookup: CDR1 MNHEY, CDR2 SVGEGT.

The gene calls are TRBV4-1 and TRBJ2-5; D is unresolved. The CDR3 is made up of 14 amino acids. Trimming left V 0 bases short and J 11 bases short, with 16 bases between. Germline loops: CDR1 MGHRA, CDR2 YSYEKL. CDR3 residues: CASSQDHSSPEQYF. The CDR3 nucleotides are TGCGCCAGCAGCCAAGATCATAGCAGCCCTGAGCAGTACTTC.

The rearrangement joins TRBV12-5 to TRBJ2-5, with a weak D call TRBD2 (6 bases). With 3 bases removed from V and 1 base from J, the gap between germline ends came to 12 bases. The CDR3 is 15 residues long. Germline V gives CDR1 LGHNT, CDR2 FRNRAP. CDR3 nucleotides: TGTGCTAGTGGTTTCGGAGGGCGGGCCCAAGAGACCCAGTACTTC. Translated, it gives CASGFGGRAQETQYF.

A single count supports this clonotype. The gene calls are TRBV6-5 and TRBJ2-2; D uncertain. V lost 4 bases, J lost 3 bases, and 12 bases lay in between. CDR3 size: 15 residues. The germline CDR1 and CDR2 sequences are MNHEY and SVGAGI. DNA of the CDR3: TGTGCCAGCAGTTCGGACGGATTTTACACCGGGGAGCTGTTTTTT. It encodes CASSSDGFYTGELFF.

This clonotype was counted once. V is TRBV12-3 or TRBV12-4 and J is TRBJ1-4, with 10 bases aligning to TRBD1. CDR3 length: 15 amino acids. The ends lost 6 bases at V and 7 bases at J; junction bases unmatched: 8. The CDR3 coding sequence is TGTGCCAGCAGCGCCGCCGGGACAGGGGCTGAAAAACTGTTTTTT. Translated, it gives CASSAAGTGAEKLFF.

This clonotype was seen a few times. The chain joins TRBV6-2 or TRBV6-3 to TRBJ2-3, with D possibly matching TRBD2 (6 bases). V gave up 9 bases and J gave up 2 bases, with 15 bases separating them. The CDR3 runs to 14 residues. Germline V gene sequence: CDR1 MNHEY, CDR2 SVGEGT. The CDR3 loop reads CASSRGSNTDTQYF. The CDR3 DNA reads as TGTGCCAGTTCCCGGGGGAGCAACACAGATACGCAGTATTTT.

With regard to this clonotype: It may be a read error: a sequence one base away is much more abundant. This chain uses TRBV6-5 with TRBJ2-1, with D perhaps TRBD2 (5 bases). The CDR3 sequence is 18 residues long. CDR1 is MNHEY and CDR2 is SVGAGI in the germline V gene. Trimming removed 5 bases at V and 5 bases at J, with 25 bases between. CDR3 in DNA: TGTGCCAGCAGTCACAAAAGTAGCGAGGGAGCCCTAAACAATGAGCAGTTCTTC. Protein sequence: CASSHKSSEGALNNEQFF.

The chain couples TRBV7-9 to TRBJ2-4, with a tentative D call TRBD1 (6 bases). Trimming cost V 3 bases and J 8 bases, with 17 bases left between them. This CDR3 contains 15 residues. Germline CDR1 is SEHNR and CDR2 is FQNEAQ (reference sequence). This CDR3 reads CASSLAGAMGDIQYF. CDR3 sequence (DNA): TGTGCCAGCAGCTTGGCAGGGGCGATGGGTGACATTCAGTACTTC.

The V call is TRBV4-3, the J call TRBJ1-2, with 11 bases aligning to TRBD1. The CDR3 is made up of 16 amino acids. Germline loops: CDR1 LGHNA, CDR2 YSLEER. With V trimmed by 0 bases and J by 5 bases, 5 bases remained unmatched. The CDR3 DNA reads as TGCGCCAGCAGCCAAGAGTGGACAGGGGGCAGATATGGCTACACCTTC. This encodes CASSQEWTGGRYGYTF.

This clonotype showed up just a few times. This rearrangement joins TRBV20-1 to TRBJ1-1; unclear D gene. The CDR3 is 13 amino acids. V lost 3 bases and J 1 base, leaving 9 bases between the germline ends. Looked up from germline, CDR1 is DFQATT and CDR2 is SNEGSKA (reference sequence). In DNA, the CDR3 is TGCAGTGCTAGCCCCCACGGGAACACTGAAGCTTTCTTT. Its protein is CSASPHGNTEAFF.

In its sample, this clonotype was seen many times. This CDR3 reads CASSLNRVNNEQFF. The DNA for the CDR3 is TGTGCCAGCAGCTTAAACAGGGTCAACAATGAGCAGTTCTTC. The chain uses TRBV11-1 and TRBJ2-1, with D possibly matching TRBD1 (6 bases). The CDR3 is made up of 14 amino acids. The germline V gene has CDR1 SGHAT and CDR2 FQDESV (reference sequence). The V end lost 2 bases, the J end lost 5 bases, and 10 bases lay between the germline ends. The full variable domain, with the rest looked up from reference TRBV11-1 and TRBJ2-1, is EAEVAQSPRYKITEKSQAVAFWCDPISGHATLYWYRQILGQGPELLVQFQDESVVDDSQLPKDRFSAERLKGVDSTLKIQPAELGDSAMYLCASSLNRVNNEQFFGPGTRLTVL.

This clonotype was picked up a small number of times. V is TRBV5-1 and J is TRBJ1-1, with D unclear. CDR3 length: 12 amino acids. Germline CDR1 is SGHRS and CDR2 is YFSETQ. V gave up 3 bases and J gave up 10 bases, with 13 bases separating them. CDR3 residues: CASSSDRGGAFF. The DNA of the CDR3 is TGCGCCAGCAGCTCGGATCGCGGAGGAGCTTTCTTT.

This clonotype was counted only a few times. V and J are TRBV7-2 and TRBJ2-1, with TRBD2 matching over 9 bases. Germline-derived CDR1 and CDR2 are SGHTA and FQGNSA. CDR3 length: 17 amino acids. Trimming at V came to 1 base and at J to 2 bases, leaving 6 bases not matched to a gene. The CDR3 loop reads CASSLVEAGGTYNEQFF. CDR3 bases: TGTGCCAGCAGCTTAGTTGAGGCGGGGGGGACCTACAATGAGCAGTTCTTC.

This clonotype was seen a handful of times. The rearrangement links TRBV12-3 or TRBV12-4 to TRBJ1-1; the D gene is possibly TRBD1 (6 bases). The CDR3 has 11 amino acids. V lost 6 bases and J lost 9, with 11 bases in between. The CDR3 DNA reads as TGTGCCAGCAGCGGGACACTCAAAGCTTTCTTT. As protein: CASSGTLKAFF.

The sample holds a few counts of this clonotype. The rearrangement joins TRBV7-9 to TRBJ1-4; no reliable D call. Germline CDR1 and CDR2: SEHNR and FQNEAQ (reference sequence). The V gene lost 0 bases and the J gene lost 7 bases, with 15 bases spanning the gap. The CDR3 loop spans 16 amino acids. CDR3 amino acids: CASSLAVGSRSEKLFF. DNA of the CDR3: TGTGCCAGCAGCTTAGCTGTTGGTTCCCGGTCTGAAAAACTGTTTTTT.

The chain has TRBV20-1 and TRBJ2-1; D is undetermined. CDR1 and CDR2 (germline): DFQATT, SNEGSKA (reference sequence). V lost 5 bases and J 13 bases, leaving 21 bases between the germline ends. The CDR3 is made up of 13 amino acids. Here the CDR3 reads CSAPTLQQETQFF. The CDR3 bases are TGCAGTGCTCCGACACTCCAACAAGAGACCCAGTTCTTC.

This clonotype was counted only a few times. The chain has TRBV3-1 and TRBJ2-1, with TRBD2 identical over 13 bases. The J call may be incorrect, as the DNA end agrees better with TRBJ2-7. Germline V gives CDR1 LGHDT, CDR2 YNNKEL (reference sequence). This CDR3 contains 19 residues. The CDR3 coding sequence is TGTGCCAGCAGCCTCCCCGGGACTAGCGGGGCGAGCTCCTACAATGAGCAGTACTTC. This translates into CASSLPGTSGASSYNEQYF.